The 2 T cell receptor beta chains in this list originate from one sample, sequenced in a study of T cell repertoires in aging, cancer and after chemotherapy. Amplification of TCR beta used genomic DNA extracted from peripheral blood. A mixed TRB-A/B primer pool amplified rearranged TRB by multiplex touch-down PCR. TCRdb re-derived calls from the multiplex PCR reads in MiXCR, one entry per CDR3 protein. The sample includes 1,500 to 2,000 distinct CDR3 sequences, under 35% of them seen just once. The sequencing input was blood. These TCRs come from a human donor with a solid tumor. The donor label of this sample is uncertain.

The V and J genes are TRBV20-1 and TRBJ1-5; D possibly corresponds to TRBD1 (5 bases). From germline, CDR1 is DFQATT and CDR2 SNEGSKA (reference sequence). The CDR3 has 13 residues. V shed 3 bases and J shed 5 bases, with 11 bases lying between them. The CDR3 reads CSARDMLDQPQHF. CDR3 DNA sequence: TGCAGTGCTAGGGACATGTTAGATCAGCCCCAGCATTTT.

This clonotype has only a few counts. This rearrangement joins TRBV30 to TRBJ1-3, with 7 bases fitting TRBD1. This CDR3 contains 14 residues. From germline, CDR1 is GTSNPN and CDR2 SVGIG (reference sequence). V trimming: 4 bases; J trimming: 4 bases; junction bases outside the gene matches: 7. The CDR3 region has the DNA TGTGCCTGGACCCGACAGGGAGGCGGAAACACCATATATTTT. Amino acid sequence: CAWTRQGGGNTIYF.